This passage covers 7 T cell receptor beta chains from one sample sequenced in a study of shared clonotypes between healthy human individuals. TCRdb's table, derived via immunoSEQ multiplex PCR, lists solely in-frame clones and lacks some. The sample lists just over 2,000,000 clones, 90% to 95% occurring once. The specimen was naive CD4+ T cells sorted from blood. The subset here: CD45RA+ positively selected. These receptors came from a man aged 18 to 30 in good health.

About this clone: Other DNA sequences in this sample translate to the same CDR3. V is TRBV5-1 and J is TRBJ2-7, with D perhaps being TRBD1 or TRBD2 (5 bases each). Trimming stripped 0 bases from V and 2 bases from J, with 9 bases between. The CDR3 extends over 14 amino acids. The germline gives CDR1 SGHRS, CDR2 YFSETQ. The DNA for the CDR3 is TGCGCCAGCAGCTTGGCGGGGCCTCCCTACGAGCAGTACTTC. Its protein is CASSLAGPPYEQYF.

The chain links TRBV7-2 to TRBJ1-3; weak D call: TRBD1 (5 bases). The CDR3 extends over 16 amino acids. The V gene's germline CDR1 is SGHTA and CDR2 FQGNSA. Trimming took 1 base from V and 0 from J, leaving 10 bases between them. This CDR3 reads CASSLVQGLSGNTIYF. The CDR3 coding sequence is TGTGCCAGCAGCTTAGTTCAGGGCCTCTCTGGAAACACCATATATTTT.

This chain joins TRBV30 and TRBJ1-2; D is possibly TRBD1 (5 bases). The CDR3 runs to 14 residues. Trimming removed 0 bases from V and 4 bases from J, with 12 bases in between. From germline, CDR1 is GTSNPN and CDR2 SVGIG (reference sequence). The CDR3 coding sequence is TGTGCCTGGAGTGTGATTGGGGCGGGCTATGGCTACACCTTC. Translated: CAWSVIGAGYGYTF.

Comments on this clone: The sample contains more than one DNA sequence encoding this CDR3. The J gene is TRBJ1-1, the V gene TRBV7-2, with D maybe TRBD1 (5 bases). CDR1 and CDR2 from the germline V gene are SGHTA and FQGNSA. The CDR3 spans 15 residues. V shed 1 base and J shed 2 bases, with 11 bases lying between them. CDR3 sequence (DNA): TGTGCCAGCAGCTTAGTTGGGGGGGGTAACACTGAAGCTTTCTTT. Residues: CASSLVGGGNTEAFF.

The chain couples TRBV10-3 to TRBJ2-3, with D hard to call. Germline lookup yields CDR1 ENHRY and CDR2 SYGVKD. V lost 6 bases, J lost 1 base, and 14 bases lay in between. The CDR3 has 15 residues. CDR3 nucleotide sequence: TGTGCCATCAGCCTCTCCACTGGCGGCACAGATACGCAGTATTTT. It yields the protein CAISLSTGGTDTQYF.

This clone was recorded once. This chain connects TRBV11-3 to TRBJ2-3, with D unresolved. Germline V gene sequence: CDR1 SGHNT, CDR2 YENEEA. Trimming shortened V by 5 bases and J by 5 bases, and 17 bases separated the two germline ends. The CDR3 contains 15 residues. The CDR3 protein is CASSGKGDRRDTQYF. Written as DNA, the CDR3 is TGTGCCAGCAGCGGGAAGGGCGACCGGAGAGATACGCAGTATTTT.

The chain combines TRBV5-1 with TRBJ2-7, with D possibly being TRBD2 (5 bases). From germline, CDR1 is SGHRS and CDR2 YFSETQ. The germline V and J ends were trimmed by 1 base and 4 bases, with 12 bases remaining between them. The CDR3 spans 14 residues. In nucleotides, the CDR3 is TGCGCCAGCAGCTTGACCCTAGGCGGGTACGAGCAGTACTTC. Its protein is CASSLTLGGYEQYF.